This is a list of T cell receptor beta chains from one sample in a study of CD8+CD57+ T cells in acquired aplastic anemia. TCRdb ran MiXCR on the reads and lists one entry per CDR3 protein. The table lists about 150,000 distinct CDR3 sequences, 40% to 55% of them singletons, with around 3.2% in the top ten. Material: sorted CD4+, CD8+, or CD8+CD57+ T cells (not recorded which) from PBMCs. The receptors derive from a human donor with aplastic anemia. Both conserved end residues are part of each CDR3. A D gene is named only where the DNA matches it firmly. Size values are once, few and many counts, or a class for expanded clones, and some rows have none.

TRBD1	TRBV12-3/TRBV12-4	TRBJ1-4	many	TGTGCCAGCAGTTTGGCAGGGGGGTCGAGTGAAAAACTGTTTTTT	CASSLAGGSSEKLFF
TRBD1	TRBV19	TRBJ1-6	many	TGTGCCAGTAGTACCGACAGGGGGAATTCACCCCTCCACTTT	CASSTDRGNSPLHF
-	TRBV29-1	TRBJ1-4	many	TGCAGCGTTCGGACTCCCACGAGGGAAAAACTGTTTTTT	CSVRTPTREKLFF
-	TRBV7-2	TRBJ1-2	-	TGTGCCAGCAGCCTAGGACTTGCCTACACCTTC	CASSLGLAYTF
-	TRBV24-1	TRBJ2-5	-	TGTGCCACCAGTGATTTACCGGGTGAGACCCAGTACTTC	CATSDLPGETQYF
TRBD2	TRBV10-3	TRBJ2-5	-	TGTGCCATCAGTGATAATCGGGGGGTCATACAAGAGACCCAGTACTTC	CAISDNRGVIQETQYF
-	TRBV5-1	TRBJ2-1	many	TGCGCCAGCAGCTTGGCCGGAGGGATCGCCTACAATGAGCAGTTCTTC	CASSLAGGIAYNEQFF
-	TRBV25-1	TRBJ1-2	-	TGTGCCAGCAGTGATAAGTACAGCAAGGATGGCTACACCTTC	CASSDKYSKDGYTF
-	TRBV20-1	TRBJ1-1	-	TGCAGTGCCACCCTCGCTGTTATGACTGAAGCTTTCTTT	CSATLAVMTEAFF
TRBD2	TRBV24-1	TRBJ2-1	few	TGTGCCACCAAAGCGGGAGGGGGCTACAATGAGCAGTTCTTC	CATKAGGGYNEQFF
-	TRBV15	TRBJ1-5	-	TGTGCCACCAGCAGAGAGACCGGGGGTGTTCAGCCCCAGCATTTT	CATSRETGGVQPQHF
-	TRBV11-2	TRBJ1-4	few	TGTGCCAGCAGCCCCTTGGATCATGGAAAACTGTTTTTT	CASSPLDHGKLFF
-	TRBV7-9	TRBJ1-6	-	TGTGCCAGCAGCGTAGCGGACGGTGGGGATTCACCCCTCCACTTT	CASSVADGGDSPLHF
-	TRBV20-1	TRBJ1-4	many	TGCAGTGCTACGATTGACAGTGCAACTAATGAAAAACTGTTTTTT	CSATIDSATNEKLFF
TRBD1	TRBV7-9	TRBJ2-7	few	TGTGCCAGCAGCTTAGGCCGACAGGGGATCCACGAGCAGTACTTC	CASSLGRQGIHEQYF
-	TRBV19	TRBJ1-1	-	TGTGCCAGTAGTATCCAGGGAAACGAGAACACTGAAGCTTTCTTT	CASSIQGNENTEAFF
-	TRBV29-1	TRBJ2-1	-	TGCAGCTTGTCAGGGTGGCAGTTCTTC	CSLSGWQFF
TRBD1	TRBV6-1	TRBJ1-2	many	TGTGCCAGCAGCCCCAGAATGCCGGACAGGGTTTGGGGCTACACCTTC	CASSPRMPDRVWGYTF
TRBD1	TRBV24-1	TRBJ2-5	many	TGTGCCACCAGTGATAGGTCAGGGGGACAAGAGACCCAGTACTTC	CATSDRSGGQETQYF
TRBD1	TRBV6-1	TRBJ2-7	many	TGTGCCAGCAGTAAAACAGGGGCATCCTCCTACGAGCAGTACTTC	CASSKTGASSYEQYF
TRBD2	TRBV20-1	TRBJ2-7	many	TGCAGTGCTAGAGAAGGTAGCGGGGGGCCGAGCTCCTACGAGCAGTACTTC	CSAREGSGGPSSYEQYF
-	TRBV5-4	TRBJ2-6	many	TGTGCCAGCAGCTTGCAACGGTTCTCTGGGGCCAACGTCCTGACTTTC	CASSLQRFSGANVLTF
-	TRBV27	TRBJ1-6	many	TGTGCCAGCAGCTACAGGGATTCACCCCTCCACTTT	CASSYRDSPLHF
TRBD2	TRBV20-1	TRBJ2-1	many	TGCAGTGCTAGAGATTGGAGCGGGAGTAAGGATGAGCAGTTCTTC	CSARDWSGSKDEQFF
-	TRBV24-1	TRBJ2-1	-	TGTGCCACCAGTGGTCCTCGTACAGGCAATGAGCAGTTCTTC	CATSGPRTGNEQFF
-	TRBV7-6	TRBJ1-5	-	TGTGCCAGCAGCTTATTTGGGGGGGGGAATCAGCCCCAGCATTTT	CASSLFGGGNQPQHF
-	TRBV29-1	TRBJ2-7	few	TGCAGCGTTGGACGGGACACCTTCTCCTACGAGCAGTACTTC	CSVGRDTFSYEQYF
-	TRBV19	TRBJ2-7	-	TGTGCCAGTAGTAATAGGTCACAAACTAGGACCTACGAGCAGTACTTC	CASSNRSQTRTYEQYF
TRBD2	TRBV28	TRBJ2-1	-	TGTGCCAGCCACACTAGCGGGAGGCAGGTTCAGTTCTTC	CASHTSGRQVQFF
-	TRBV5-1	TRBJ1-2	many	TGCGCCAGCAGCCCTATGGGGCGTGCCTATGGCTACACCTTC	CASSPMGRAYGYTF
-	TRBV29-1	TRBJ2-2	-	TGCAGCGTTGATTATGCGAACACCGGGGAGCTGTTTTTT	CSVDYANTGELFF
-	TRBV12-3/TRBV12-4	TRBJ2-2	many	TGTGCCAGCACCCGTGGTGGGGAGCTGTTTTTT	CASTRGGELFF
-	TRBV7-2	TRBJ2-7	-	TGTGCCAGCAGCTTAGTTTCCTACGAGCAGTACTTC	CASSLVSYEQYF
-	TRBV9	TRBJ1-1	many	TGTGCCAGCAGCGTACTCCAGAACACTGAAGCTTTCTTT	CASSVLQNTEAFF
TRBD1	TRBV11-1	TRBJ1-2	few	TGTGCCAGCAGCTTAGGAATAGGACAGGGGAAGGACTATGGCTACACCTTC	CASSLGIGQGKDYGYTF
-	TRBV19	TRBJ2-2	few	TGTGCCAGTAGTATCGCCACCAACACCGGGGAGCTGTTTTTT	CASSIATNTGELFF
-	TRBV20-1	TRBJ2-1	many	TGCAGTGCTAGAGATGGAAAGGGGGTTGACAATGAGCAGTTCTTC	CSARDGKGVDNEQFF
-	TRBV5-4	TRBJ1-1	many	TGTGCCAGCAGCTCTGCTCGGGGCGGCGAAGCTTTCTTT	CASSSARGGEAFF
TRBD1	TRBV24-1	TRBJ2-2	-	TGTGCCACCAGTGACTTTGGACAGGGCACCGGGGAGCTGTTTTTT	CATSDFGQGTGELFF
-	TRBV2	TRBJ1-1	many	TGTGCCAGCAGTGCGCTGGGGGCGAACACTGAAGCTTTCTTT	CASSALGANTEAFF
TRBD2	TRBV4-2	TRBJ2-1	many	TGTGCCAGCAGCCGAACCTCCGGGACTAGGAACTACAATGAGCAGTTCTTC	CASSRTSGTRNYNEQFF
-	TRBV19	TRBJ2-2	many	TGTGCCAGTAGTATTGGGGGAGTAAGCACCGGGGAGCTGTTTTTT	CASSIGGVSTGELFF
-	TRBV9	TRBJ2-7	few	TGTGCCAGCTCACCAGAGCCCTACGAGCAGTACTTC	CASSPEPYEQYF
-	TRBV10-3	TRBJ2-7	-	TGTGCCATCAGTGAGTCGATTCTTGAGCAGTACTTC	CAISESILEQYF
TRBD1	TRBV19	TRBJ1-2	-	TGTGCCAGTAGAAGGGGACAGGCCTTCTATGGCTACACCTTC	CASRRGQAFYGYTF
-	TRBV2	TRBJ1-5	-	TGTGCCAGCGACACAGGGAGCGACAATCAGCCCCAGCATTTT	CASDTGSDNQPQHF
-	TRBV20-1	TRBJ1-4	-	TGCAGTGCTAGAGGTACAGGCACTAATGAAAAACTGTTTTTT	CSARGTGTNEKLFF
-	TRBV2	TRBJ2-1	-	TGTGCCAGCAGTTTGTGGGGACAATTCTACAATGAGCAGTTCTTC	CASSLWGQFYNEQFF
TRBD2	TRBV25-1	TRBJ2-1	-	TGTGCCAGCAGTGCAACATTGGGGACTAGCGGGAGCACCTTCAATGGGCAGTTCTTC	CASSATLGTSGSTFNGQFF
-	TRBV10-3	TRBJ1-2	many	TGTGCCACCCACGACGGGACAAGCTTCCTCTATGGCTACACCTTC	CATHDGTSFLYGYTF
TRBD1	TRBV19	TRBJ1-5	many	TGTGCCAGTAGTATAACCGGGACAGGACTTAGCAATCAGCCCCAGCATTTT	CASSITGTGLSNQPQHF
-	TRBV12-3/TRBV12-4	TRBJ1-4	many	TGTGCCAGCAGTTTAGCAGCGGGCAGGCTATATGAAAAACTGTTTTTT	CASSLAAGRLYEKLFF
-	TRBV15	TRBJ2-7	few	TGTGCCACCAGCAGAGATCAAACGGGCGAGCAGTACTTC	CATSRDQTGEQYF